The sequence of this T cell receptor beta chain was determined in a study of cytomegalovirus exposure and HLA in healthy donors. In the PCR, 60 Vbeta and 13 Jbeta primers were used. Some clones are missing from TCRdb's copy, which holds only in-frame ones; the method was immunoSEQ multiplex PCR. This sample has around 100,000 clones; 65% to 85% occur once, and the top ten carry approximately 4%. The CDR3 runs to 16 residues. V dropped 0 bases and J dropped 6; count of bases not matched to a gene: 9. The germline V gene encodes CDR1 SGHDT and CDR2 YYEEEE. The chain links TRBV5-6 to TRBJ2-3; 8 bases align to TRBD1. Specimen: PBMCs. The clonotype was recovered from a man between 50 and 59 years old in good health and CMV-seropositive. The CDR3: CASSLEMRTGSDTQYF. CDR3 coding DNA: TGTGCCAGCAGCTTGGAGATGAGGACAGGGTCCGATACGCAGTATTTT.